The rows below give T cell receptor beta chains drawn from one sample of a study of blood T cell repertoires in COVID-19. Using immunoSEQ multiplex PCR, the repertoire was profiled, and TCRdb retains in-frame clones only, with some absent. The sample carries around 180,000 clones, 70% to 90% recorded once. The sequencing input was peripheral blood. Receptors originate from a woman aged 80 or over with acute or convalescent COVID-19. CDR3s leave out the opening cysteine and the closing phenylalanine or tryptophan. D genes are given only for firm matches.

TRBV18	-	TRBJ1-1	ASSVQGGTEAF
TRBV19	TRBD1	TRBJ1-5	ASSIRQGDQPQH
TRBV24-1	TRBD1	TRBJ2-5	ATSENRDRQETQY
TRBV23-1	-	TRBJ1-1	ASSLYDSGVGATNTEAF
TRBV6-6	-	TRBJ1-4	ASSYGTVLNEKLF
TRBV5-1	-	TRBJ2-7	ASSLGDGRRAYEQY
TRBV6-5	TRBD1	TRBJ1-6	ASSSTRQGLSPLH
TRBV9	-	TRBJ2-6	ASSPRWANVLT
TRBV5-4	TRBD2	TRBJ2-5	ASSAGLAGQETQY
TRBV6-6	TRBD1	TRBJ1-3	ASSTPLTGRNTIY
TRBV5-4	-	TRBJ1-1	ASSLERGGEAF
TRBV19	-	TRBJ1-1	ATLQTGVTNTEAF
TRBV5-4	-	TRBJ2-5	ASTSLSGTNQETQY
TRBV3-1/TRBV3-2	-	TRBJ1-4	ASSQDIRKLF
TRBV10-3	TRBD1	TRBJ1-5	AISDNRGSSQPQH
TRBV29-1	TRBD1	TRBJ2-7	SVDAPDRAEQY
TRBV7-2	TRBD2	TRBJ2-1	ASSSAGGEQF
TRBV15	-	TRBJ2-7	ATSRGTVSSSYEQY
TRBV5-1	TRBD1	TRBJ2-1	ASNPGRGRGNEQF
TRBV7-9	TRBD1	TRBJ1-2	ASARDSKGYGYT
TRBV6-5	TRBD1	TRBJ1-2	ASNVQGAWGYT
TRBV27	-	TRBJ1-1	ASKGAGNTEAF
TRBV5-6	TRBD1	TRBJ1-2	ASSPDRGGYGYT
TRBV19	-	TRBJ1-4	ASSPTVTNEKLF
TRBV19	-	TRBJ1-2	ASSIVLAERSNYGYT
TRBV6-6	-	TRBJ2-7	ASSYETSFYEQY
TRBV12-3/TRBV12-4	-	TRBJ1-1	ASSITGNTEAF
TRBV4-3	TRBD2	TRBJ2-1	ASSQDPPSGGYNEQF
TRBV4-2	TRBD2	TRBJ2-1	ASSQEGTSQNEQF
TRBV7-2	TRBD2	TRBJ2-2	ASSPPAGGLWELF
TRBV6-5	TRBD1	TRBJ1-2	ASNRDRSNYGYT
TRBV4-1	-	TRBJ2-5	ASSQEGWAGPETQY
TRBV6-5	-	TRBJ2-6	ASSHRVSGANVLT
TRBV2	TRBD1	TRBJ2-7	ASGYRTGPYEQY
TRBV7-7	-	TRBJ2-3	ASSPLATGGTDTQY
TRBV11-3	TRBD1	TRBJ1-5	ASSAGGISNQPQH
TRBV10-3	-	TRBJ1-2	AISEAGQGGYT
TRBV30	TRBD1	TRBJ1-1	AWSRGGTVNTEAF
TRBV4-1	-	TRBJ1-1	ASSQDWRGLGRAF
TRBV10-3	-	TRBJ2-2	AIRRQHTGELF
TRBV14	TRBD2	TRBJ2-1	ASSQQGLAGLNEQF
TRBV5-1	-	TRBJ1-2	ASQAPANYGYT